Given below is one T cell receptor (beta chain) in context. Antigen unknown. Sequencing used immunoSEQ multiplex PCR; TCRdb keeps in-frame clones, though not all of them. The sample consists of fewer than 35,000 clones, under 95% of them appearing once. The sample originates from a study of T cells in localized non-small cell lung cancer. Study-level points and caveats: Uninvolved adjacent lung, not tumor, had the highest T cell clonality.

Trimming cost V 7 bases and J 6 bases; bases outside gene matches: 9. The CDR3 contains 15 residues. CDR1 is SNHLY and CDR2 is FYNNEI in the germline V gene. The material was peripheral blood, obtained before any cancer treatment. The clonotype originates from a woman aged 35-75 years with stage I lung adenocarcinoma. This chain connects TRBV2 to TRBJ2-2; 9 bases match TRBD1. The CDR3 DNA reads as TGTGCCAGCATTCCCGGGACAGGGTTGGCCGGGGAGCTGTTTTTT. Residues: CASIPGTGLAGELFF.